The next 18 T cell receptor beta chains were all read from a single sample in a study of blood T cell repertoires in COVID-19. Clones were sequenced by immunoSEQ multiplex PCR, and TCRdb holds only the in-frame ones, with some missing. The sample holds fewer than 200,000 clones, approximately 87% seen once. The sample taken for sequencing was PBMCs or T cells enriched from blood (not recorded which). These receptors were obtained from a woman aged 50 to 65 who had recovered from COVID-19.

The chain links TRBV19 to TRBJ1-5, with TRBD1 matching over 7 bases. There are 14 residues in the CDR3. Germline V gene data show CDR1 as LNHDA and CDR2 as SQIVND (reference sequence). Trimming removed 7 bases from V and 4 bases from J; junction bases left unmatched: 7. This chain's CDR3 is CASTRLQGNQPQHF. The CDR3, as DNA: TGTGCCAGTACCAGACTACAGGGGAATCAGCCCCAGCATTTT.

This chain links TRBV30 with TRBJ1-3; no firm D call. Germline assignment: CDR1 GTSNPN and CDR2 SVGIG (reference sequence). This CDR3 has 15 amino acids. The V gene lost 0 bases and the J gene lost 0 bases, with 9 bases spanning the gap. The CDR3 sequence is CAWSVGRASGNTIYF. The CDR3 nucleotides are TGTGCCTGGAGTGTAGGGAGGGCCTCTGGAAACACCATATATTTT. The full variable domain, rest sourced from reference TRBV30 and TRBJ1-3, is SQTIHQWPATLVQPVGSPLSLECTVEGTSNPNLYWYRQAAGRGLQLLFYSVGIGQISSEVPQNLSASRPQDRQFILSSKKLLLSDSGFYLCAWSVGRASGNTIYFGEGSWLTVV.

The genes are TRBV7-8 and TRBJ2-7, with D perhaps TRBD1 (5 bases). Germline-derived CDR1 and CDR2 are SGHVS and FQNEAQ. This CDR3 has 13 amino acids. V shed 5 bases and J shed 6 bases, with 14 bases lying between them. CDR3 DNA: TGTGCCAGCAGCCTCGGCAGGGAAAGCGAGCAGTACGTC. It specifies CASSLGRESEQYV.

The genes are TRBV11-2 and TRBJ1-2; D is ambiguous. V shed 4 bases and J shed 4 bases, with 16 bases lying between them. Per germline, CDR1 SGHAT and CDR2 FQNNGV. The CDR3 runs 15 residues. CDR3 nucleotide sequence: TGTGCCAGCAGCTCTAGGGCTCAGGACTTCTATGGCTACACCTTC. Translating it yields CASSSRAQDFYGYTF.

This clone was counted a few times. The DNA of the CDR3 is TGTGCCAGCTGGGATGGCAGGGGAAACACTGAAGCTTTCTTT. Amino acids: CASWDGRGNTEAFF. The chain recombines TRBV6-4 with TRBJ1-1; a weak D match, TRBD1 (6 bases). V lost 8 bases, J lost 2 bases, and 15 bases lay in between. Germline CDR1 and CDR2: MRHNA and SNTAGT. CDR3 size: 14 residues.

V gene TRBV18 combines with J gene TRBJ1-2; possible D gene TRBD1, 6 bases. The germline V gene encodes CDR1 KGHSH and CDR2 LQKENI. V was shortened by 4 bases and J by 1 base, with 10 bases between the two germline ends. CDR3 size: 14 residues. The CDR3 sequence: CASSRRGDNYGYTF. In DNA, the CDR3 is TGTGCCAGCTCACGCAGGGGAGATAACTATGGCTACACCTTC.

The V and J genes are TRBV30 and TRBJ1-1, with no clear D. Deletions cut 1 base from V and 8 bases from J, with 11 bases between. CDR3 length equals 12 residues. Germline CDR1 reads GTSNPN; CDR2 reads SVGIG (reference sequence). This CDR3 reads CAWSEVGREAFF. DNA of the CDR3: TGTGCCTGGAGTGAAGTGGGCAGGGAAGCTTTCTTT.

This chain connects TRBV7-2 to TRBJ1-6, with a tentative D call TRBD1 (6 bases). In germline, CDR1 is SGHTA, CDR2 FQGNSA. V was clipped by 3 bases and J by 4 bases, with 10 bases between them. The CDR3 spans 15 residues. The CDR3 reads CASSFRRGYNSPLHF. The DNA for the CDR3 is TGTGCCAGCAGCTTTCGCAGGGGTTATAATTCACCCCTCCACTTT.

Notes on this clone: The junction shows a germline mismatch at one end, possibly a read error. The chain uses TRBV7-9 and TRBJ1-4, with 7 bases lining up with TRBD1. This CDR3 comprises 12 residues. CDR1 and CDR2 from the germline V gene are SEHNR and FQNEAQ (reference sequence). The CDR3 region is CASKGAKEKLFF. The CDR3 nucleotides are TGTGCCAGCAAGGGGGCTAAAGAAAAACTGTTTTTT.

CDR3: CASSPDRGYGGELFF. The CDR3 DNA sequence: TGTGCCAGCAGCCCCGACAGGGGGTATGGCGGGGAGCTGTTTTTT. The rearrangement uses TRBV5-4 and TRBJ2-2; TRBD1 aligns across 9 bases. The V segment lost 4 bases and the J segment 7 bases; nucleotides outside the gene matches: 8. Germline CDR1 is SGHNT and CDR2 is YYREEE (reference sequence). This CDR3 comprises 15 residues.

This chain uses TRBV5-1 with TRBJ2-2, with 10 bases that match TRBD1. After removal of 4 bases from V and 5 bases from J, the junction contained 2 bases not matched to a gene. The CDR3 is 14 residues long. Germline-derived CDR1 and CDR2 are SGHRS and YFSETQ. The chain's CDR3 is CASSRQGATGELFF. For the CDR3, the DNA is TGCGCCAGCAGCCGACAGGGGGCTACCGGGGAGCTGTTTTTT.

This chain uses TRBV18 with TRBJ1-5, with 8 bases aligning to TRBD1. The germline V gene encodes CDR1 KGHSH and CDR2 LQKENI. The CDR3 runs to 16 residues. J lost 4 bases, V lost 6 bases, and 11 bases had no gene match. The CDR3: CASSPGAGQGNQPQHF. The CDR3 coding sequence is TGTGCCAGCTCGCCAGGTGCCGGACAGGGTAATCAGCCCCAGCATTTT.

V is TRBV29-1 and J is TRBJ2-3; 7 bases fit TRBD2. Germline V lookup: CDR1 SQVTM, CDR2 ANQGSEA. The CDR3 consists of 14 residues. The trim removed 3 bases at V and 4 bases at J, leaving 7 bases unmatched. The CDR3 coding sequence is TGCAGCGTTGATCCAGCGGGGACGTCAGATACGCAGTATTTT. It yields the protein CSVDPAGTSDTQYF.

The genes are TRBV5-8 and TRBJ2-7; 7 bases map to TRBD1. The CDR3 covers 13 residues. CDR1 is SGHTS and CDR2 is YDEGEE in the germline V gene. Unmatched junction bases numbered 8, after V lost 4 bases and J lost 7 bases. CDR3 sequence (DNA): TGTGCCAGCAGCCTTAGGGGGCTGGGGGAGCAGTACGTC. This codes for CASSLRGLGEQYV.

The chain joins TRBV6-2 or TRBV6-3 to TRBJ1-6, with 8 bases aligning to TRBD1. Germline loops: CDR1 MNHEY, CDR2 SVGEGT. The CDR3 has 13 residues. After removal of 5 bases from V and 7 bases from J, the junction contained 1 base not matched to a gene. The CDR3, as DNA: TGTGCCAGCAGTCGACAGGGGAATTCACCCCTCCACTTT. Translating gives CASSRQGNSPLHF.

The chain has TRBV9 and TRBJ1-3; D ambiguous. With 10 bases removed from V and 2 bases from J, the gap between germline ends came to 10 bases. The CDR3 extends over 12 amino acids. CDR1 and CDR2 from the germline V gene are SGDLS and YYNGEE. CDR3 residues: CAGSRAGNTIYF. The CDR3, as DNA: TGTGCCGGTTCGAGGGCTGGAAACACCATATATTTT.

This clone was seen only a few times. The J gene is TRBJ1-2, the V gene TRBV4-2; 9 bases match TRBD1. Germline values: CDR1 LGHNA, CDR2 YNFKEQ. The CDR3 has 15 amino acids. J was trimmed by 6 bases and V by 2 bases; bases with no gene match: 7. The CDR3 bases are TGTGCCAGCAGCCAATACGGGGACAGGGATGATGGCTACACCTTC. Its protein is CASSQYGDRDDGYTF.

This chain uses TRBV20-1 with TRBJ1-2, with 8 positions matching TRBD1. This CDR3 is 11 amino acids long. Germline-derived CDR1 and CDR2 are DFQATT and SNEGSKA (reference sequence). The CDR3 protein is CRMDRDSGYTF. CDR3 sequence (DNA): TGCAGGATGGACAGGGATAGTGGCTACACCTTC.